The T cell receptor beta chain described here comes from a study of shared clonotypes between healthy human individuals. Deep-level settings were used for running the assay. Genomic DNA (from each subset) was split evenly across several immunoSEQ plates. Clones were read by immunoSEQ multiplex PCR, and TCRdb kept only the in-frame ones, dropping some. The repertoire holds some 360,000 clones, with around 67% as singletons. This clone is a singleton in its sample. V lost 4 bases and J lost 7; bases outside the gene matches: 6. CDR1 and CDR2 (germline): SGHTS, YDEGEE. The CDR3 extends over 13 amino acids. Splitting of CD4+ cells produced CD45RA+ naive and CD45RA-negative memory subsets.

Sample: memory CD4+ T cells sorted from blood. Subset noted: CD45RA-negative fraction. The sequence was obtained from a man aged 25-45 years in good health. This sequence joins TRBV5-8 and TRBJ2-7; TRBD1 matches at 9 bases. The CDR3 DNA reads TGTGCCAGCAGCCACAGGGGGCTGGGAGAGCAGTACTTC. This encodes CASSHRGLGEQYF.